This T cell receptor beta chain came from a study of STAT3 mutations in large granular lymphocyte leukemia. Across the study: Roughly half the longitudinally sequenced T-LGLL patients had canonical STAT3 mutations. More than half of T-LGLL patients received immunosuppressive therapy.

Average productive template count per sample was approximately 41,000. The data were produced by immunoSEQ multiplex PCR, yet TCRdb's version contains in-frame clones alone and is incomplete. The data show some 15,000 clones, about nine tenths seen once. A remark on this clone: What it recognizes is unknown.

Overall study findings and caveats: Every T-LGLL patient had at least one immunodominant TCRbeta clonotype.

The length of the CDR3 is 15 residues. Looked up from germline, CDR1 is MDHEN and CDR2 is SYDVKM. V shed 3 bases and J shed 4 bases, with 12 bases lying between them. This TCR was sampled from a woman aged 45 to 65 with T-cell large granular lymphocyte leukemia. Some clones in this sample may be carry-over from other donors' samples. Sequencing was carried out using peripheral blood mononuclear cells. The V call is TRBV28, the J call TRBJ1-4; D unresolved. The CDR3 DNA reads TGTGCCAGCAGTTTCCGGGAGATGAATAATGAAAAACTGTTTTTT. It codes for CASSFREMNNEKLFF.